A selection of T cell receptor beta chains follows, all from one sample in a study of T cell changes during pregnancy in multiple sclerosis. Data came from immunoSEQ multiplex PCR; TCRdb stores just in-frame clones and leaves some out. This sample yields under 75,000 clones, of which more than 85% are seen a single time; roughly 2.7% belongs to the top ten. The material was peripheral blood, obtained in the third trimester of pregnancy. The receptors were gathered from a female donor in good health, enrolled as a control in a pregnancy study. The CDR3 runs from the conserved cysteine through the conserved F or W. The D gene is left open where the match is weak. Clone size, where shown, is once, few, many, or a class for clones that have expanded.

>NA|TRBJ2-3|TRBV7-3|TRBD2
CASSSRGGPADTQYF
TGTGCCAGCAGCTCCCGGGGGGGTCCGGCAGATACGCAGTATTTT
>NA|TRBJ1-2|TRBV19|NA
CASSMVGGGPYGYTF
TGTGCCAGTAGTATGGTTGGGGGAGGACCCTATGGCTACACCTTC
>NA|TRBJ1-2|TRBV6-4|TRBD1
CASSDSRDSYGYTF
TGTGCCAGCAGTGACTCGCGGGACAGCTATGGCTACACCTTC
>NA|TRBJ1-2|TRBV14|NA
CASSQNSFSGYTF
TGTGCCAGCAGCCAGAACAGTTTTTCCGGCTACACCTTC
>NA|TRBJ2-3|TRBV6-1|TRBD1
CASSALRTGSTDTQYF
TGTGCCAGCAGTGCCCTTAGGACAGGCAGCACAGATACGCAGTATTTT
>NA|TRBJ1-5|TRBV6-6|NA
CASRADSNQPQHF
TGTGCCAGCAGAGCCGATAGCAATCAGCCCCAGCATTTT
>once|TRBJ2-2|TRBV4-3|NA
CASSQETGATTGELFF
TGCGCCAGCAGCCAAGAAACGGGAGCGACCACCGGGGAGCTGTTTTTT
>NA|TRBJ2-5|TRBV11-3|NA
CASSLSSGQETQYF
TGTGCCAGCAGCTTATCCAGCGGCCAAGAGACCCAGTACTTC
>NA|TRBJ1-2|TRBV7-9|TRBD1
CASSGDRGRGHYGYTF
TGTGCCAGCAGCGGAGACAGGGGGCGCGGACACTATGGCTACACCTTC
>few|TRBJ1-2|TRBV6-5|NA
CASKSSQGFGYTF
TGTGCCAGCAAGTCAAGTCAGGGGTTTGGCTACACCTTC
>NA|TRBJ2-6|TRBV2|TRBD1
CASRDRQGALSGANVLTF
TGTGCCAGCAGAGATCGACAGGGGGCCCTCTCTGGGGCCAACGTCCTGACTTTC
>NA|TRBJ1-1|TRBV6-1|TRBD1
CASSTDRDTEAFF
TGTGCCAGCAGTACGGACAGGGACACTGAAGCTTTCTTT
>NA|TRBJ1-2|TRBV27|NA
CATSGQGGDGYTF
TGTGCCACCAGCGGGCAGGGAGGCGATGGCTACACCTTC
>NA|TRBJ2-7|TRBV4-3|NA
CASSRQTEDEQYF
TGCGCCAGCAGCCGACAGACAGAGGACGAGCAGTACTTC
>NA|TRBJ2-7|TRBV5-1|NA
CASSLGQSVLVEQYF
TGCGCCAGCAGCTTGGGACAGTCCGTCCTAGTGGAGCAGTACTTC
>NA|TRBJ2-4|TRBV18|TRBD2
CASSLTGMTSGDIKNIQYF
TGTGCCAGCTCACTCACAGGGATGACTAGCGGAGATATTAAAAACATTCAGTACTTC
>NA|TRBJ2-7|TRBV5-1|TRBD2
CASTFFPAGAHYEQYF
TGCGCCAGCACCTTCTTTCCAGCGGGAGCACACTACGAGCAGTACTTC
>NA|TRBJ1-3|TRBV30|TRBD1
CAWGDRVFSSGNTIYF
TGTGCCTGGGGTGACAGGGTTTTTAGCTCTGGAAACACCATATATTTT
>NA|TRBJ1-1|TRBV5-6|TRBD1
CASSLWDRNGEAFF
TGTGCCAGCAGCTTATGGGACAGGAATGGGGAAGCTTTCTTT
>NA|TRBJ2-5|TRBV5-6|TRBD1
CASSLLTGEETQYF
TGTGCCAGCAGCTTGTTAACAGGGGAAGAGACCCAGTACTTC
>NA|TRBJ1-1|TRBV18|TRBD1
CASFTGVNTEAFF
TGTGCCAGCTTTACAGGGGTAAACACTGAAGCTTTCTTT